This TCR beta chain was retrieved from a study of ipilimumab plus nivolumab after autologous stem cell transplantation. About the study: The myeloma group: high-risk transplant-naive, or relapse within 3 years after first autologous transplant.

V was shortened by 8 bases and J by 2 bases, with 10 bases between the two germline ends. The germline V gene has CDR1 LNHDA and CDR2 SQIVND (reference sequence). This CDR3 is 12 amino acids long. Checkpoint therapy with ipilimumab 1 mg/kg began 14 to 28 days after transplant. Patients received nivolumab 3 mg/kg at weeks 1, 4, 7, 10, then fortnightly to week 26. The data were produced by immunoSEQ multiplex PCR, yet TCRdb's version contains in-frame clones alone and is incomplete. The sample includes 9,000 to 15,000 clones, about 74% seen only once; the top ten take about 10%. This TCR was sampled from a male donor with multiple myeloma. The rearrangement joins TRBV19 to TRBJ2-7, with D maybe TRBD1 (7 bases). Sequencing was performed on PBMCs, taken in a trial of ipilimumab plus nivolumab as post-transplant consolidation. CDR3 in amino acids: CASGGTAYEQYF. DNA for the CDR3: TGTGCCAGTGGCGGGACAGCCTACGAGCAGTACTTC.